The following is a T cell receptor (beta chain) sequence with its context. The data derive from a study of CD8+ T cells in alopecia areata. Study details: Treated patients were given oral tofacitinib, which was dosed at 5 to 10 mg twice daily.

The CDR3 is made up of 13 amino acids. Germline assignment: CDR1 MNHEY and CDR2 SMNVEV (reference sequence). Trimming took 2 bases from V and 7 from J, leaving 9 bases between them. Investigators isolated RNA and reverse transcribed it into cDNA to act as the sequencing template. TCRdb's copy holds only in-frame clones and misses some; the assay was immunoSEQ multiplex PCR. This sample has 140,000 to 150,000 clones, with roughly 46% found just once. The chain uses TRBV27 and TRBJ1-5; no definite D call. The source of this sequence is a human donor with alopecia areata. Sequencing used CD4+ T cells sorted from blood, obtained at week 0. In DNA form, the CDR3 reads TGTGCCAGCAGTTTACAGCCCTTCCAGCCCCAGCATTTT. Protein sequence: CASSLQPFQPQHF.